This T cell receptor beta chain stems from a study of blood T cell repertoires in COVID-19. Study in general: Samples representing acute and convalescent COVID-19 were sourced from the United States, Italy and Spain. The cDNA or gDNA used as material had been derived from T cells, B-cell-depleted T cells, or PBMCs.

This clone was counted between two and nine times. The authors' processing: By means of reference gene primer amplification, nucleated cell counts were estimated. The data were produced by immunoSEQ multiplex PCR, yet TCRdb's version contains in-frame clones alone and is incomplete. V and J calls and clone size are those listed in that table; D and trimming were worked out from the DNA. Among some 100,000 clones listed, around 84% were seen once. CDR3 length equals 16 residues. The V end was cut by 0 bases, the J end by 5 bases, with 13 bases between. Germline V lookup: CDR1 LNHDA, CDR2 SQIVND (reference sequence).

The rearrangement uses TRBV19 and TRBJ1-4; D is undetermined. This TCR was recovered from a woman of 80 years or more with active or convalescent COVID-19. Sequenced input: peripheral blood. CDR3: CASSIDGLGLNEKLFF. CDR3 DNA: TGTGCCAGTAGTATAGATGGCCTAGGCCTCAATGAAAAACTGTTTTTT.